This T cell receptor beta chain appears in the sequencing data of a study of blood T cells in healthy people across ages (dated by TCRdb to 2015 to 2017). For the wider study: Template switching captured roughly one uniquely barcoded TCR beta cDNA molecule per two T cells in model experiments. Age-related changes in TCR beta repertoire diversity were measured in the study by deep sequencing normalized with unique cDNA molecular identifiers. Four age groups were formed from the donors: young (average roughly 16 years), middle-aged (around 40), aged (around 62) and long-lived (around 82). To avoid experimental bias, donors of different ages were randomly spread across the sequencing lanes. For two donors (one aged 18 to 30 and one aged 80 or older), the study analyzed two additional independent replicas of 1 million unique cDNA reads from the same blood draw.

Library preparation used 5' RACE. Sequenced on an Illumina HiSeq 2500. A second roughly 7 to 11 cycle PCR used a sample-barcoded 5' primer and a J-beta primer mix. A template-switch 5' adaptor carrying 12 random nucleotides introduced a unique molecular identifier onto each TCR beta cDNA molecule. Each sample yielded at least 2.5 million CDR3-containing paired-end reads. The Mint cDNA synthesis kit, primed by a TRBC-specific oligonucleotide, was used to synthesize first-strand cDNA from all RNA. After uracil-DNA glycosylase treatment, a first 18-cycle PCR used universal primers M1SS and BC2_uni_R on all cDNA. Per the source publication's procedure: For normalization, 1 million high-quality reads, each with a distinct molecular identifier, were randomly selected from each sample. Instead of being binned into consensus sequences, reads that shared molecular identifiers were thrown out. CDR3 identification, clonotype clustering and error correction used MiTCR with a Q25 quality threshold and the strictest error-elimination algorithm. A nonparametric unseen species model with Euler transformation was used to estimate a lower bound on total TCR beta diversity. The public sequencing data were trimmed at Q25 with fastp and processed into clonotypes with MiXCR by TCRdb, which kept only in-frame beta chains. For every CDR3 protein sequence, its rows merge into one entry that carries the most common genes and DNA. TCRdb's processing, not the authors' own work, is the source of the V and J calls. For this sample there are approximately 1,100,000 distinct CDR3 sequences; around 45% appear just once. Of the sample, around 18% falls within the top ten clones.

The donors were roughly 40 Caucasian individuals from Russia, aged 6 to 90 years, who were systemically healthy. Each donor gave approximately 9.4 milliliters of peripheral blood, drawn into EDTA-treated Vacutainer tubes. PBMCs were isolated by Ficoll-Paque density-gradient centrifugation, with at least 6 million obtained per sample. Trizol reagent was used to extract total RNA from PBMCs, with at least 6 micrograms per sample. Naive CD45RAhigh/CD27high T cell percentages were measured by flow cytometry on a PBMC aliquot from every donor. V loses 1 base, J loses 10 bases, and the germline ends lie 11 bases apart. From the cysteine through the phenylalanine, the CDR3 covers 13 amino acids. Of the read, only the CDR3 DNA is kept; its 39 bases are in frame from base 1. The germline V gene (reference sequence) provides CDR1 MNHEY and CDR2 SMNVEV. Paper-wide results and their limitations: Observed TCR beta diversity correlated strongly with the percentage of naive T cells measured by flow cytometry. Observed TCR beta diversity per million T cells fell roughly linearly with age, and a significant reduction was already apparent by age about 43. The CMV infection status of donors was not known, potentially confounding age-related changes in expanded clonotypes. Estimates of total diversity based on one million sequenced T cells were regarded as lower bounds and as underestimates. Because profiling used bulk unsorted PBMCs, naive and antigen-experienced compartments could not be compared conclusively. Compared with the aged group, the long-lived group had more naive CD4+ T cells, fewer expanded clones and increased TCR diversity, suggesting age selection.

There are many counts of this clonotype. The antigen this receptor binds is unknown. The record has no base qualities; no much larger clone is one base away. The rearrangement combines TRBV27 with TRBJ2-1; there is no confident call for the D gene. The sample was blood. The sequence was collected from a woman in her sixties or seventies in good health. This receptor carries the CDR3 CASSLLQSREQFF. Here is the DNA: TGTGCCAGCAGTTTATTGCAGTCCCGGGAGCAGTTCTTC.